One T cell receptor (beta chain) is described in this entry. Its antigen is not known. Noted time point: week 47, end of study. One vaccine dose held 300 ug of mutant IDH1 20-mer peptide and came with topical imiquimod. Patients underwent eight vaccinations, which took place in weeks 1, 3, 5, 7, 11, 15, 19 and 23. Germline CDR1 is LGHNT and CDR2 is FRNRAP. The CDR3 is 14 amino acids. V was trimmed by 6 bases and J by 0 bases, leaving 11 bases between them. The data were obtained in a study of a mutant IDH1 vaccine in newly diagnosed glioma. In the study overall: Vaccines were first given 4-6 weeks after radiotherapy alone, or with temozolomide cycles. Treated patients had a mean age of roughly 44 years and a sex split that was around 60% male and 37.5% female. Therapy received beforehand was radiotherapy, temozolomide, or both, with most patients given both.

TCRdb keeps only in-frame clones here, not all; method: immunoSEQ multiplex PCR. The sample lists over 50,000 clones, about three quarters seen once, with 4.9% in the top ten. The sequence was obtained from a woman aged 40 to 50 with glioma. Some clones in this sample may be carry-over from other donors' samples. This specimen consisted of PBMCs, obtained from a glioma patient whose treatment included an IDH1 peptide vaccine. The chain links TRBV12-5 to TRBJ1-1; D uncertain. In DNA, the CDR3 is TGTGCTAGTGGACCCACGACGTTGAACACTGAAGCTTTCTTT. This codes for CASGPTTLNTEAFF.